Below, 10 T cell receptor beta chains from the same sample are listed, as sequenced in a study of blood T cells in healthy people across ages. Next came a second PCR, run for roughly 6 to 11 cycles, which used a sample-barcoded 5' primer along with a J-beta primer mix. Each CDR3 protein is one row after TCRdb ran MiXCR on the 5' RACE reads. The data show hundreds of thousands of distinct CDR3 sequences, with around 21% seen just once and roughly 3.7% held by the top ten. The source material was blood. All receptors derive from a man in his 70s in good health.

The CDR3 loop reads CASSLATSRETQYF. The CDR3 bases are TGTGCCAGCAGCTTAGCGACTAGCAGGGAGACCCAGTACTTC. The chain is built from TRBV7-9 and TRBJ2-5, with 7 bases matching TRBD2. The germline V gene encodes CDR1 SEHNR and CDR2 FQNEAQ (reference sequence). The CDR3 loop spans 14 amino acids. The V and J ends lost 0 bases and 5 bases, in that order; junction bases with no gene match: 3.

The rearrangement uses TRBV5-4 and TRBJ2-1; D not certain. V lost 3 bases, J lost 5 bases, and 18 bases lay in between. The CDR3 spans 16 residues. Looked up from germline, CDR1 is SGHNT and CDR2 is YYREEE (reference sequence). The CDR3 spells CASSSQGIRHDNEQFF. The CDR3 DNA reads as TGTGCCAGCAGCTCGCAAGGGATAAGGCATGACAATGAGCAGTTCTTC.

This clonotype was recorded at least ten times. The gene calls are TRBV4-3 and TRBJ2-7, with a possible D match to TRBD2 (6 bases). The V and J ends lost 0 bases and 6 bases respectively, with 15 bases between them. Germline assignment: CDR1 LGHNA and CDR2 YSLEER. The CDR3 is 15 residues long. DNA for the CDR3: TGCGCCAGCAGCCAAGATTCCGGGGGTAGGGGCGAGCAGTACTTC. Amino acid sequence: CASSQDSGGRGEQYF.

This clonotype was seen more than once but under ten times. J is TRBJ2-5 and V is TRBV6-1; D is perhaps TRBD1 (5 bases). The V and J ends lost 8 bases and 3 bases respectively, with 13 bases between them. This CDR3 region has 13 residues. Germline V gene data show CDR1 as MNHNS and CDR2 as SASEGT. The CDR3 nucleotides are TGTGCCAGCGCCAGGGTTTCCGAAGAGACCCAGTACTTC. Translation gives CASARVSEETQYF.

The chain joins TRBV7-9 to TRBJ2-1; 9 bases fit TRBD1. Germline V gene data show CDR1 as SEHNR and CDR2 as FQNEAQ (reference sequence). The CDR3 is made up of 20 amino acids. The junction had 20 bases not matched to a gene; V was cut back by 5 bases and J by 3 bases. CDR3 sequence reads: CASSAGAIGTGMVGYNEQFF. CDR3 in DNA: TGTGCCAGCAGCGCTGGGGCGATCGGGACAGGGATGGTAGGCTACAATGAGCAGTTCTTC. The full variable domain, rest sourced from reference TRBV7-9 and TRBJ2-1, is DTGVSQNPRHKITKRGQNVTFRCDPISEHNRLYWYRQTLGQGPEFLTYFQNEAQLEKSRLLSDRFSAERPKGSFSTLEIQRTEQGDSAMYLCASSAGAIGTGMVGYNEQFFGPGTRLTVL.

This clonotype was counted a few times. A read error may explain this, as a much larger clone is one base away. The V and J genes are TRBV7-9 and TRBJ2-5, with D uncertain. CDR1 and CDR2 from the germline V gene are SEHNR and FQNEAQ (reference sequence). The CDR3 contains 14 residues. The CDR3 coding sequence is TGTGCCAGCAGCTTATATGGGGATGCAGAGGCCCAGTACTTC. The encoded protein is CASSLYGDAEAQYF. The full variable domain, rest sourced from reference TRBV7-9 and TRBJ2-5, is DTGVSQNPRHKITKRGQNVTFRCDPISEHNRLYWYRQTLGQGPEFLTYFQNEAQLEKSRLLSDRFSAERPKGSFSTLEIQRTEQGDSAMYLCASSLYGDAEAQYFGPGTRLLVL.

The table lists this clonotype with a count of one. Likely a read error: the CDR3 ends without its conserved phenylalanine or tryptophan. The V call is TRBV2, the J call TRBJ2-3; TRBD1 is a possible D gene (6 bases). This CDR3 spans 15 amino acids. Germline V gives CDR1 SNHLY, CDR2 FYNNEI. V was cut by 4 bases and J by 6 bases, with 17 bases left in between. The CDR3 loop is CASSVTRGPGDTQYL. The CDR3 DNA is TGTGCCAGCAGTGTGACCAGGGGCCCCGGGGATACGCAGTATCTT.

This clonotype was seen only a few times. This chain connects TRBV20-1 to TRBJ2-2; the D gene is possibly TRBD2 (5 bases). CDR1 and CDR2 from the germline V gene are DFQATT and SNEGSKA (reference sequence). V was pared by 6 bases and J by 7 bases, with 15 bases between. The CDR3 is 13 amino acids. Here the CDR3 reads CSAPTGKGGELFF. CDR3 nucleotide sequence: TGCAGTGCGCCGACCGGGAAAGGCGGGGAGCTGTTTTTT.

This clonotype was found many times. The chain carries TRBV5-1 and TRBJ2-3; no firm D call. Between the trimmed V and J ends, which lost 0 bases and 6 bases, there was a span of 5 bases. From germline, CDR1 is SGHRS and CDR2 YFSETQ. CDR3 size: 12 residues. The CDR3 nucleotides are TGCGCCAGCAGCTTGGTTCGGGATACGCAGTATTTT. Protein: CASSLVRDTQYF.

This clonotype was counted between two and nine times. At one end the junction does not follow the germline gene, possibly because of a read error. The V and J genes are TRBV5-1 and TRBJ1-4; D possibly corresponds to TRBD1 (5 bases). In germline, CDR1 is SGHRS, CDR2 YFSETQ. The CDR3 has 15 residues. The chain's CDR3 is CASSPTAAANEKLLF. CDR3 nucleotide sequence: TGCGCCAGCAGCCCGACAGCGGCGGCTAATGAAAAACTGCTTTTT.